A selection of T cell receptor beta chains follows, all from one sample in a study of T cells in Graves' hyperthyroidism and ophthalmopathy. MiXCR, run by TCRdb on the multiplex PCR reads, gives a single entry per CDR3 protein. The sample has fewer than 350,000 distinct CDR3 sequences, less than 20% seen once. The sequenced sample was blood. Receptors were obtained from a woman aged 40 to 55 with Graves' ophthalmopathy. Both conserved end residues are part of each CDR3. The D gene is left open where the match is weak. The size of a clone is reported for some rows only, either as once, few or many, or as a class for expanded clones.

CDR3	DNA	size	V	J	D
CASSTLYGTRTYEQYF	TGTGCCAGCAGCACCTTGTACGGGACGCGCACTTACGAGCAGTACTTC	many	TRBV11-2	TRBJ2-7	NA
CASSQDWAAYNEQFF	TGTGCCAGCAGCCAAGACTGGGCTGCTTACAATGAGCAGTTCTTC	many	TRBV14	TRBJ2-1	NA
CASSDSRVRGNQPQHF	TGTGCCAGCAGTGACTCGCGGGTGCGGGGCAATCAGCCCCAGCATTTT	NA	TRBV6-4	TRBJ1-5	NA
CASSLLASRRLGFQETQYF	TGTGCCAGCAGTTTACTGGCCTCTAGACGGTTAGGATTCCAAGAGACCCAGTACTTC	NA	TRBV28	TRBJ2-5	NA
CAGRRDTGLQGYTF	TGTGCCGGCCGCCGGGACACAGGACTGCAAGGCTACACCTTC	many	TRBV6-2/TRBV6-3	TRBJ1-2	NA
CASSFKANTEAYF	TGTGCCAGCAGTTTCAAAGCTAACACTGAAGCTTACTTT	few	TRBV6-2/TRBV6-3	TRBJ1-1	NA
CASRTQNMNTEAFF	TGTGCCAGCAGGACCCAGAACATGAACACTGAAGCTTTCTTT	many	TRBV12-3/TRBV12-4	TRBJ1-1	NA
CAISPGTGPGGANVLTF	TGTGCCATCTCCCCCGGGACGGGACCGGGTGGGGCCAACGTCCTGACTTTC	many	TRBV10-3	TRBJ2-6	NA
CASSYQVQQYF	TGTGCCAGCAGTTATCAGGTCCAGCAGTACTTC	NA	TRBV6-2/TRBV6-3	TRBJ2-7	NA
CASKQGTRPLAKNIQYF	TGCGCCAGCAAACAGGGGACCAGGCCCCTAGCCAAAAACATTCAGTACTTC	NA	TRBV5-1	TRBJ2-4	TRBD1
CASSPPGGDSGNTIYF	TGTGCCAGCAGTCCCCCCGGGGGGGACTCTGGAAACACCATATATTTT	many	TRBV28	TRBJ1-3	NA
CATSRDAYYEQYF	TGTGCCACCTCCCGGGACGCCTACTACGAGCAGTACTTC	many	TRBV6-5	TRBJ2-7	NA
CASSPIQRNTDTQYF	TGTGCCAGCTCACCAATTCAACGGAACACAGATACGCAGTATTTT	many	TRBV18	TRBJ2-3	NA
CSARDPQQKASGIHLGEQFF	TGCAGTGCTAGAGACCCCCAACAGAAGGCTAGCGGGATACATCTCGGTGAGCAGTTCTTC	many	TRBV20-1	TRBJ2-1	TRBD2
CSAAGTPQNTEAFF	TGCAGCGCCGCCGGGACACCCCAGAACACTGAAGCTTTCTTT	many	TRBV29-1	TRBJ1-1	NA
CASRWTEIGELFF	TGTGCCAGCAGATGGACAGAAATCGGGGAGCTGTTTTTT	few	TRBV11-2	TRBJ2-2	NA
CASRGLTNYGYTF	TGTGCCAGCAGGGGATTAACGAACTATGGCTACACCTTC	many	TRBV6-5	TRBJ1-2	NA
CASSQTSTGTGELFF	TGTGCCAGCAGTCAAACGTCGACAGGCACCGGGGAGCTGTTTTTT	many	TRBV6-2/TRBV6-3	TRBJ2-2	NA
CASSFATGHFTGYTF	TGTGCCAGCAGTTTCGCGACAGGGCACTTTACTGGCTACACCTTC	many	TRBV28	TRBJ1-2	TRBD1
CASSLRGSEINEQYF	TGCGCCAGCAGCTTGCGGGGGAGTGAGATCAACGAGCAGTACTTC	many	TRBV5-1	TRBJ2-7	NA
CASSPDSSNYGYTF	TGTGCCAGCTCACCAGACAGCTCAAACTATGGCTACACCTTC	many	TRBV18	TRBJ1-2	NA
CASSATGGRSPLHF	TGCGCCAGCAGTGCGACAGGGGGCCGGTCACCCCTCCACTTT	many	TRBV10-2	TRBJ1-6	TRBD1
CSANEDRGGTEAFF	TGCAGTGCTAACGAAGACAGGGGGGGAACTGAAGCTTTCTTT	many	TRBV20-1	TRBJ1-1	TRBD1
CASSFLAVSYEQYF	TGTGCCAGCAGTTTCCTAGCGGTCTCCTACGAGCAGTACTTC	many	TRBV28	TRBJ2-7	TRBD2
CASSKRTGGSNQPQHF	TGTGCCAGTAGCAAACGAACCGGGGGGAGCAATCAGCCCCAGCATTTT	many	TRBV19	TRBJ1-5	NA
CASSRTENTEAFF	TGTGCCAGCAGTCGGACGGAGAACACTGAAGCTTTCTTT	many	TRBV6-1	TRBJ1-1	NA
CASRSLGRSYEQYF	TGTGCCAGCAGGTCCCTCGGACGCTCCTACGAGCAGTACTTC	many	TRBV6-5	TRBJ2-7	NA
CASSETVGELFF	TGTGCCAGCAGCGAGACAGTCGGGGAGCTGTTTTTT	many	TRBV9	TRBJ2-2	NA
CATSDPTGASGETQYF	TGTGCCACCAGTGACCCGACGGGCGCCAGCGGGGAGACCCAGTACTTC	many	TRBV24-1	TRBJ2-5	NA